A single T cell receptor (beta chain) is shown here with its context. This clonotype is large (0.1 to 1%) by frequency; its count is not recorded. Its antigen remains undetermined. This sample is drawn from a study of T cell clusters in autoimmune cytopenias (dated by TCRdb to 2018 to 2020). Describing the broader study: A median TRB sequencing depth of 50,000 to 60,000 reads per sample was reached, and a median of roughly 2,300 distinct TRB clonotypes per sample was obtained. Peripheral blood TRB and IGH repertoires were sequenced in autoimmune cytopenia patients at active disease and during treatment follow-up, alongside healthy, CLL and autoimmune hepatitis controls. The goal of the study was to find out whether patients with autoimmune cytopenia have a disease-specific immune repertoire signature that could be used as a blood-based biomarker. The investigation overall reported the following: The cluster-lack signature was not seen for secondary cytopenia versus CLL, apparently masked by the dominant lymphoma-associated repertoire. Approximately 3-fold more exclusive TRB clusters were observed in healthy donors than in active autoimmune hepatitis patients, consistent with an autoimmunity-wide signature. GLIPH results suggested that primary autoimmune cytopenia patients were missing physiological T cell clusters, with 50 or so clusters found only in healthy donors compared with fewer than 20 found only in patients. The T cell clusters were defined only in silico, and the functional role of the clusters was left to be validated experimentally. TRB repertoire shifts, with less even repertoires observed in secondary cytopenia and CLL, were mostly attributed to lymphoma bias rather than autoimmunity.

Including cysteine and phenylalanine, the CDR3 has 14 amino acids. There is no recorded DNA. CDR1 and CDR2 were assigned from the germline V gene as MNHNS and SASEGT. For each sample, TRB amplification used 200 to 250 ng of peripheral blood genomic DNA, equal to some 38,000 genome equivalents. Multiplex PCR with a touch-down protocol amplified TRB rearrangements, with the TRB-A and TRB-B primer pools combined in a single tube. Illumina adapters and sample indices were attached to the amplicons through two consecutive PCR reactions using Phusion HS II polymerase. After gel purification with the NucleoSpin Gel and PCR Clean-up kit, the amplicons were quantified by Qubit and checked for quality on an Agilent 2100 Bioanalyzer. Libraries were sequenced on an Illumina MiSeq using 600-cycle, single-indexed, paired-end runs. For the original study's pipeline: Alignment and assembly of TRB reads were performed with MiXCR version 2.1.12 and the default MiXCR reference library. Each unique CDR3 nucleotide sequence defined a clone, and only productive sequences with at least two reads were analysed. Repertoire diversity was assessed with alpha-parameterized diversity profiles (alpha 0 to 5), including the Shannon (alpha 1) and Simpson (alpha 2) indices, which were computed with an R script. Combinatorial TRB VJ usage was calculated with the tcR package and was compared between cohorts by principal component analysis performed with ade4. GLIPH was used to cluster TCRbeta CDR3s in pairs of cohorts matched for age and read depth, and a Wilcoxon test was used to compare cluster frequencies. TCRdb reprocessed the public reads and reports one entry per CDR3 protein sequence, without DNA. These V and J calls are TCRdb output, not the study's own analysis. The sample table records approximately 500 distinct CDR3 sequences. The ten top clones hold over 40% of the sample.

Sequencing was carried out using peripheral blood. The chain was built from TRBV6-1 and TRBJ2-7; TCRdb's D call, TRBD1, is unchecked because there is no DNA. This TCR derives from a human donor with an autoimmune cytopenia or autoimmune hepatitis (not recorded which). CDR3 sequence: CASMVRDSSYEQYF.